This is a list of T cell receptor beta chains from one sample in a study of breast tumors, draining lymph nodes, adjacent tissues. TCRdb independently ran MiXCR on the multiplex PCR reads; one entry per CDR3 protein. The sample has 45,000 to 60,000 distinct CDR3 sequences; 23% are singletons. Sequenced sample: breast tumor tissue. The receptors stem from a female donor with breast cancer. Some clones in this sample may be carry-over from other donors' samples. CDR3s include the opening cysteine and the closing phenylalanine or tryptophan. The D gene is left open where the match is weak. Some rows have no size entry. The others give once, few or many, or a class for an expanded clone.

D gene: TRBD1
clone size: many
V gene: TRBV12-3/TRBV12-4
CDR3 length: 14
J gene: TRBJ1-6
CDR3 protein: CASSPTGAGSPLHF
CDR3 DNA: TGTGCCAGCAGTCCGACAGGGGCTGGATCACCCCTCCACTTT

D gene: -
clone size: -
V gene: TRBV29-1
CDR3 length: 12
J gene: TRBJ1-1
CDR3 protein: CSVEYGNTEAFF
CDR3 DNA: TGCAGCGTTGAATACGGGAACACTGAAGCTTTCTTT

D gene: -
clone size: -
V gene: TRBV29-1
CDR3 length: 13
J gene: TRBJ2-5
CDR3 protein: CSVRLGSGETQYF
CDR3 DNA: TGCAGCGTCCGACTGGGGTCTGGGGAGACCCAGTACTTC

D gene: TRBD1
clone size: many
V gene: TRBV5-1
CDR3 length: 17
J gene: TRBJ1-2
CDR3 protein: CASSLAGTGTSNYGYTF
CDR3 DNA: TGCGCCAGCAGCTTGGCCGGGACAGGGACCTCTAACTATGGCTACACCTTC

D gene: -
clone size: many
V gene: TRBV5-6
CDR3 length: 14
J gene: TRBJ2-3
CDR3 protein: CASERVAGRYTQYF
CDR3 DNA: TGTGCCAGCGAGAGGGTGGCCGGGCGTTATACGCAGTATTTT

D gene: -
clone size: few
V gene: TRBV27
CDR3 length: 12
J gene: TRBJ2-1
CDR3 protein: CASSTRVDEQFF
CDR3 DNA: TGTGCCAGCAGTACAAGGGTGGATGAGCAGTTCTTC

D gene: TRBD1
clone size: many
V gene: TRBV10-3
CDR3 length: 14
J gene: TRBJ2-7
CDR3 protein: CAISRDRVAYEQYF
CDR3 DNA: TGTGCCATCAGCAGGGACAGGGTTGCCTACGAGCAGTACTTC

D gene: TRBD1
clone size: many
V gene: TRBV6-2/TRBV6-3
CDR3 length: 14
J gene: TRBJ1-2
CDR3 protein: CASSAYRGQGVYTF
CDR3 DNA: TGTGCCAGCAGTGCTTATCGAGGACAGGGAGTCTACACCTTC

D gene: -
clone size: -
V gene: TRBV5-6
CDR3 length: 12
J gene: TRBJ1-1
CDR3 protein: CASTWRNTEAFF
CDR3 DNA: TGTGCCAGCACCTGGCGGAACACTGAAGCTTTCTTT

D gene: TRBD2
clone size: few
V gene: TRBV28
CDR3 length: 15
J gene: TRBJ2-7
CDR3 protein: CASTLSGRALYEQYF
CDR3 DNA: TGTGCCAGCACCCTTAGCGGGAGGGCCCTCTACGAGCAGTACTTC

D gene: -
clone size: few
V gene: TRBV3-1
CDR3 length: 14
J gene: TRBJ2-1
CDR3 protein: CASSPGAGPNEQFF
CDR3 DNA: TGTGCCAGCAGCCCCGGGGCAGGGCCCAATGAGCAGTTCTTC

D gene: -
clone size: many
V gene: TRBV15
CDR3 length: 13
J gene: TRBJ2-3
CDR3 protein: CATSRDPLDTQYF
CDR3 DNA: TGTGCCACCAGCAGAGATCCTTTGGATACGCAGTATTTT

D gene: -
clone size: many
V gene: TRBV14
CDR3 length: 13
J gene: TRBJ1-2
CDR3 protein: CASSQEWRVGYTF
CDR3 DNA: TGTGCCAGCAGCCAAGAATGGAGGGTTGGCTACACCTTC

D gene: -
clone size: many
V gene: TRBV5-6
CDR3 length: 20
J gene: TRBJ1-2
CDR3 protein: CASSFMVGAVRKTLNYGYTF
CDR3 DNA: TGTGCCAGCAGCTTTATGGTCGGGGCAGTCCGAAAAACCCTTAACTATGGCTACACCTTC

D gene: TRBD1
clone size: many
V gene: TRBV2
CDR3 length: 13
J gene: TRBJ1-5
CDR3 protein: CASADRDNQPQHF
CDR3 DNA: TGTGCCAGCGCGGACAGGGATAATCAGCCCCAGCATTTT

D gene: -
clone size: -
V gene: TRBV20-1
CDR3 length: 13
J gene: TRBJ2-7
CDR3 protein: CSARDLKGYEQYF
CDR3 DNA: TGCAGTGCTAGAGATCTGAAAGGATACGAGCAGTACTTC

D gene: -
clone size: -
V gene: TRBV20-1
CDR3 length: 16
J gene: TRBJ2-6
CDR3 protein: CSASKDGSSGASVLTF
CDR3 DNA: TGCAGTGCCTCTAAGGACGGCAGCTCTGGGGCCAGCGTCCTGACTTTC

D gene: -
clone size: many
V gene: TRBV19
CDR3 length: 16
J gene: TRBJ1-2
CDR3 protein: CASSRGWANTNYGYTF
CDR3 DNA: TGTGCCAGTAGTAGAGGATGGGCGAACACTAACTATGGCTACACCTTC

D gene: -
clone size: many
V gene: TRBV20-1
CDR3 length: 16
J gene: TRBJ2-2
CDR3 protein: CSARAPGQDYTGELFF
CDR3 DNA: TGCAGTGCTAGAGCCCCCGGACAAGACTACACCGGGGAGCTGTTTTTT

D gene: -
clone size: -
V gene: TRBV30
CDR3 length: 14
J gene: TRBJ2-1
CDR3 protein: CAWSVRGRMNEQFF
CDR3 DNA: TGTGCCTGGAGTGTTAGGGGTAGAATGAATGAGCAGTTCTTC

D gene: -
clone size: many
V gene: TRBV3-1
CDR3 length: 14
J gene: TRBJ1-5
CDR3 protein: CASSQAGSNQPQHF
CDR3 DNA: TGTGCCAGCAGCCAAGCAGGGTCCAATCAGCCCCAGCATTTT

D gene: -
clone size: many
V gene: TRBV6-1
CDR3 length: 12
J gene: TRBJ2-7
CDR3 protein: CASSWRTYEQYF
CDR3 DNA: TGTGCCAGCAGTTGGAGGACTTACGAGCAGTACTTC

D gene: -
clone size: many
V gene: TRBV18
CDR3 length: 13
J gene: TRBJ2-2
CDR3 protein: CASTHENTGELFF
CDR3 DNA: TGTGCCAGCACTCACGAGAACACCGGGGAGCTGTTTTTT

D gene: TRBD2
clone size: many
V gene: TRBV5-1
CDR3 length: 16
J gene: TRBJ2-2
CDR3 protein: CASSLLAGANTGELFF
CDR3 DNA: TGCGCCAGCAGCTTACTAGCGGGAGCGAACACCGGGGAGCTGTTTTTT

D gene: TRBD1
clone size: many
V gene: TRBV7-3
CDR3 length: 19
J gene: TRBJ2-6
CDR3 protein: CASSLPGQATITGANVLTF
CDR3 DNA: TGTGCCAGCAGCCTGCCGGGACAGGCTACTATCACTGGGGCCAACGTCCTGACTTTC

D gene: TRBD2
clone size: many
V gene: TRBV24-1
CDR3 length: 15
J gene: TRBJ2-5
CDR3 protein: CATSDKGLGEETQYF
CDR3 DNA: TGTGCCACCAGTGATAAAGGACTAGGTGAAGAGACCCAGTACTTC

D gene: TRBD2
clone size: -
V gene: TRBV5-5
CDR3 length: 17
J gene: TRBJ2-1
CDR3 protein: CASSLLPTSGRNNEQFF
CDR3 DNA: TGTGCCAGCAGCCTACTTCCGACTAGCGGGAGGAACAATGAGCAGTTCTTC